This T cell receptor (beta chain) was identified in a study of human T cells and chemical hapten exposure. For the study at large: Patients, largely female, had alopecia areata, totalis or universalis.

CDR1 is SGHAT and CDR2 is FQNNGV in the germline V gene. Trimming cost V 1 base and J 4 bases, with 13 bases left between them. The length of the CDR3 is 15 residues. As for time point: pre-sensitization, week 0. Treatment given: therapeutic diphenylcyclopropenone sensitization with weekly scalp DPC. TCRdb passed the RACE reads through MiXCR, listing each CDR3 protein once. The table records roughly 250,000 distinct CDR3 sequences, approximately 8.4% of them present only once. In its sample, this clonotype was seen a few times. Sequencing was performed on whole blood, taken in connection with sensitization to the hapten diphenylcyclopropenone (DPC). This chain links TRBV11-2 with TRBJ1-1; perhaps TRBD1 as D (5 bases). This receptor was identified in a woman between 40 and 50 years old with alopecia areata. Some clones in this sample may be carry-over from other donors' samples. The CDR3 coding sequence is TGTGCCAGCAGCTTAGCGTCCGGGGCAGGCACTGAAGCTTTCTTT. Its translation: CASSLASGAGTEAFF.